The 23 T cell receptor beta chains listed next were all sequenced from one sample in a study of blood T cell repertoires in COVID-19. Assay: immunoSEQ multiplex PCR; the TCRdb copy retains only in-frame clones and omits some. Of 200,000 to 300,000 clones in the sample, 80% to 95% are singletons; the top ten hold more than 0.65%. The specimen was peripheral blood. These receptors all stem from a man aged 25-45 years with COVID-19, enrolled during active disease.

This rearrangement joins TRBV2 to TRBJ2-7; a weak D match, TRBD2 (6 bases). Trimming left V 7 bases short and J 2 bases short, with 9 bases between. Germline V gene data show CDR1 as SNHLY and CDR2 as FYNNEI. The length of the CDR3 is 12 residues. The CDR3 nucleotides are TGTGCCAGCACGGGACTTCCCTACGAGCAGTACTTC. Its translation: CASTGLPYEQYF.

This clone was recorded only once. This sequence joins TRBV7-9 and TRBJ1-2, with TRBD1 as a possible D gene (5 bases). This CDR3 has 12 amino acids. CDR1 and CDR2 (germline): SEHNR, FQNEAQ (reference sequence). With 5 bases removed from V and 5 bases from J, the gap between germline ends came to 9 bases. The CDR3 DNA reads TGTGCCAGCAGCCCGGACACGTATGGCTACACCTTC. The encoded protein is CASSPDTYGYTF. Full variable domain (remainder filled in from reference TRBV7-9 and TRBJ1-2): DTGVSQNPRHKITKRGQNVTFRCDPISEHNRLYWYRQTLGQGPEFLTYFQNEAQLEKSRLLSDRFSAERPKGSFSTLEIQRTEQGDSAMYLCASSPDTYGYTFGSGTRLTVV.

This sequence joins TRBV11-2 and TRBJ1-4; D gene unclear. The CDR3 runs to 13 residues. In germline, CDR1 is SGHAT, CDR2 FQNNGV. V lost 6 bases to trimming and J lost 5 bases, with 10 bases between them. CDR3 nucleotide sequence: TGTGCCAGCAGGGTAACCCTAAATGAAAAACTGTTTTTT. Translated: CASRVTLNEKLFF. The variable domain in full, with the rest retrieved from reference TRBV11-2 and TRBJ1-4, is EAGVAQSPRYKIIEKRQSVAFWCNPISGHATLYWYQQILGQGPKLLIQFQNNGVVDDSQLPKDRFSAERLKGVDSTLKIQPAKLEDSAVYLCASRVTLNEKLFFGSGTQLSVL.

V gene TRBV9 combines with J gene TRBJ2-5; perhaps TRBD1 as D (6 bases). The CDR3 length is 14 residues. CDR1 is SGDLS and CDR2 is YYNGEE in the germline V gene. The V end lost 4 bases, the J end lost 3 bases, and 13 bases lay between the germline ends. The CDR3 bases are TGTGCCAGCAGCCCATCAGGGGCAGAAGAGACCCAGTACTTC. It translates to CASSPSGAEETQYF.

The chain carries TRBV6-5 and TRBJ2-6, with D maybe TRBD1 (6 bases). Trimming cost V 5 bases and J 4 bases, with 12 bases left between them. Per germline, CDR1 MNHEY and CDR2 SVGAGI. The CDR3 loop spans 15 amino acids. The CDR3: CASSTQGSGANVLTF. CDR3 in DNA: TGTGCCAGCAGTACACAGGGCTCCGGGGCCAACGTCCTGACTTTC.

V and J are TRBV5-1 and TRBJ1-1, with 12 bases matching TRBD1. The V and J ends lost 3 bases and 4 bases, in that order; junction bases with no gene match: 7. The CDR3 has 16 residues. Germline CDR1 reads SGHRS; CDR2 reads YFSETQ. CDR3 sequence: CASSWGDRGRRTEAFF. In DNA form, the CDR3 reads TGCGCCAGCAGCTGGGGGGACAGGGGGCGTCGCACTGAAGCTTTCTTT. Complete variable domain (other parts from reference TRBV5-1 and TRBJ1-1): KAGVTQTPRYLIKTRGQQVTLSCSPISGHRSVSWYQQTPGQGLQFLFEYFSETQRNKGNFPGRFSGRQFSNSRSEMNVSTLELGDSALYLCASSWGDRGRRTEAFFGQGTRLTVV.

The chain recombines TRBV5-6 with TRBJ1-6; weak D call: TRBD1 (6 bases). The CDR3 is 15 residues long. The V end was cut by 7 bases, the J end by 7 bases, with 18 bases between. From germline, CDR1 is SGHDT and CDR2 YYEEEE. CDR3 nucleotide sequence: TGTGCCAGCGCTAAGGGAACAGGGCAAAATTCACCCCTCCACTTT. Protein product: CASAKGTGQNSPLHF.

The CDR3 nucleotides are TGTGCCAGCAGTCAAACAGGGCTTGATGGCTACACCTTC. This translates into CASSQTGLDGYTF. The chain employs TRBV2 and TRBJ1-2, with D tentatively TRBD1 (6 bases). CDR1 and CDR2 (germline): SNHLY, FYNNEI. Trimming removed 5 bases from V and 6 bases from J, with 13 bases in between. CDR3 length: 13 residues. Full variable domain (missing parts from reference TRBV2 and TRBJ1-2): EPEVTQTPSHQVTQMGQEVILRCVPISNHLYFYWYRQILGQKVEFLVSFYNNEISEKSEIFDDQFSVERPDGSNFTLKIRSTKLEDSAMYFCASSQTGLDGYTFGSGTRLTVV.

The chain employs TRBV25-1 and TRBJ1-6, with D tentatively TRBD1 (5 bases). Trimming took 5 bases from V and 6 from J, leaving 5 bases between them. CDR3 length equals 12 residues. Germline V gives CDR1 MGHDK, CDR2 SYGVNS. CDR3 sequence: CASSQGNSPLHF. In DNA form, the CDR3 reads TGTGCCAGCAGTCAGGGTAATTCACCCCTCCACTTT.

The chain carries TRBV6-6 and TRBJ1-1, with TRBD1 as a possible D gene (5 bases). There are 14 residues in the CDR3. Germline V lookup: CDR1 MNHNY, CDR2 SVGAGI (reference sequence). V lost 2 bases and J lost 5, with 12 bases in between. CDR3 residues: CASSYGRGGTEAFF. CDR3 DNA: TGTGCCAGCAGTTACGGAAGGGGAGGGACTGAAGCTTTCTTT.

V and J are TRBV6-5 and TRBJ1-4, with 10 bases that match TRBD1. CDR1 and CDR2 from the germline V gene are MNHEY and SVGAGI. V dropped 2 bases and J dropped 10; count of bases not matched to a gene: 7. CDR3 length equals 15 residues. The CDR3: CASSYLDRGLGKLFF. CDR3 DNA: TGTGCCAGCAGTTACCTTGACAGGGGGCTTGGAAAACTGTTTTTT.

The chain joins TRBV19 to TRBJ1-2; 9 nucleotides align to TRBD1. J gave up 2 bases and V 4 bases, and 2 bases lay outside the gene matches. CDR1 and CDR2 from the germline V gene are LNHDA and SQIVND (reference sequence). The CDR3 consists of 14 residues. CDR3 DNA sequence: TGTGCCAGTAGTACTGGACAGGGGAACTATGGCTACACCTTC. It specifies CASSTGQGNYGYTF.

CDR3 residues: CASSFDRPPTDTQYF. The CDR3, as DNA: TGCGCCAGCAGCTTTGACAGGCCCCCCACAGATACGCAGTATTTT. The rearrangement links TRBV5-1 to TRBJ2-3; a possible D gene is TRBD1 (6 bases). The CDR3 covers 15 residues. Per the germline V gene, CDR1 is SGHRS and CDR2 is YFSETQ. Trimming cost V 2 bases and J 2 bases, with 12 bases left between them.

The chain links TRBV6-6 to TRBJ1-2, with 7 bases matching TRBD1. V lost 5 bases to trimming and J lost 6 bases; unmatched junction nucleotides: 12. Germline V gene lookup returns CDR1 MNHNY and CDR2 SVGAGI (reference sequence). There are 15 residues in the CDR3. The CDR3 DNA is TGTGCCAGCAGTGCAGGACAGGTGATGGTTGATGGCTACACCTTC. Translation gives CASSAGQVMVDGYTF.

The V call is TRBV3-1 (or the pseudogene TRBV3-2), the J call TRBJ2-7; 10 bases agree with TRBD1. The CDR3 runs to 15 residues. Germline CDR1 LGHDT, CDR2 YNNKEL (reference sequence). V lost 4 bases and J lost 7; bases outside the gene matches: 10. CDR3 nucleotides: TGTGCCAGCAGCCCGACCGGGGGGACAGGGGAGGAGCAGTACTTC. Translating gives CASSPTGGTGEEQYF.

This clone appeared a single time. V usage is TRBV5-1 and J usage is TRBJ2-1; 12 positions match TRBD2. Unmatched junction bases numbered 5, after V lost 2 bases and J lost 5 bases. The CDR3 covers 16 residues. Germline CDR1 is SGHRS and CDR2 is YFSETQ. In DNA, the CDR3 is TGCGCCAGCAGCTTCCGGGCTAGCGGGGGGGACAATGAGCAGTTCTTC. Translated: CASSFRASGGDNEQFF.

The chain has TRBV4-1 and TRBJ1-2, with 11 bases aligning to TRBD1. CDR1 MGHRA and CDR2 YSYEKL come from the germline V gene. The CDR3 contains 16 residues. The trim removed 4 bases at V and 8 bases at J, leaving 12 bases unmatched. Here the CDR3 DNA reads TGCGCCAGCAGCCCTCCACCGGGACAGGGGGTTATCGGCTACACCTTC. It specifies CASSPPPGQGVIGYTF.

This chain uses TRBV5-5 with TRBJ2-1; TRBD2 agrees at 7 bases. CDR1 and CDR2 (germline): SGHKS, YYEKEE (reference sequence). This CDR3 region has 16 residues. After removal of 7 bases from V and 8 bases from J, the junction contained 18 bases not matched to a gene. CDR3 nucleotide sequence: TGTGCCAGCCTTGGACTAGGGGACCAGGGCGGGTATGAGCAGTTCTTC. Residues: CASLGLGDQGGYEQFF. The complete variable domain, with remaining parts taken from reference TRBV5-5 and TRBJ2-1, reads DAGVTQSPTHLIKTRGQQVTLRCSPISGHKSVSWYQQVLGQGPQFIFQYYEKEERGRGNFPDRFSARQFPNYSSELNVNALLLGDSALYLCASLGLGDQGGYEQFFGPGTRLTVL.

This clone appeared once. The V and J genes are TRBV7-3 and TRBJ2-3; 8 nucleotides match TRBD1. CDR3 length equals 14 residues. With 5 bases clipped from V and 5 bases from J, the junction kept 6 bases outside the gene matches. Per the germline V gene, CDR1 is SGHTA and CDR2 is FQGTGA. CDR3 amino acids: CASSPTGGRDTQYF. CDR3 bases: TGTGCCAGCAGCCCTACAGGGGGAAGAGATACGCAGTATTTT.

The chain uses TRBV3-1 (or the pseudogene TRBV3-2) and TRBJ1-1; TRBD1 might be the D (6 bases). Germline CDR1 LGHDT, CDR2 YNNKEL (reference sequence). V was pared by 3 bases and J by 5 bases, with 13 bases between. The CDR3 length is 14 residues. This chain's CDR3 is CASSQHQQGTEAFF. CDR3 DNA: TGTGCCAGCAGCCAGCACCAACAGGGAACTGAAGCTTTCTTT.

The chain carries TRBV28 and TRBJ2-5; 8 nucleotides line up with TRBD2. The CDR3 spans 14 residues. CDR1 is MDHEN and CDR2 is SYDVKM in the germline V gene. J was trimmed by 5 bases and V by 4 bases; bases with no gene match: 6. The CDR3 DNA is TGTGCCAGCAGTTCCGGGACTAGTCCCGAGACCCAGTACTTC. Residues: CASSSGTSPETQYF. Supplemented by reference TRBV28 and TRBJ2-5, the full variable domain reads DVKVTQSSRYLVKRTGEKVFLECVQDMDHENMFWYRQDPGLGLRLIYFSYDVKMKEKGDIPEGYSVSREKKERFSLILESASTNQTSMYLCASSSGTSPETQYFGPGTRLLVL.

The J gene is TRBJ2-2, the V gene TRBV6-5; 9 nucleotides match TRBD2. CDR1 is MNHEY and CDR2 is SVGAGI in the germline V gene. The CDR3 contains 15 residues. Trimming took 11 bases from V and 1 from J; bases not matched to a gene: 8. CDR3 in DNA: TGTGCCCCGTCACTTAGCGGGGGGAACACCGGGGAGCTGTTTTTT. Protein product: CAPSLSGGNTGELFF.

This chain uses TRBV4-1 with TRBJ1-1; D call uncertain. CDR1 is MGHRA, CDR2 YSYEKL, per germline. Trimming left V 1 base short and J 3 bases short, with 9 bases between. The CDR3 has 14 residues. CDR3 sequence: CASSQASTHTEAFF. Here the CDR3 DNA reads TGCGCCAGCAGCCAAGCATCTACCCACACTGAAGCTTTCTTT.